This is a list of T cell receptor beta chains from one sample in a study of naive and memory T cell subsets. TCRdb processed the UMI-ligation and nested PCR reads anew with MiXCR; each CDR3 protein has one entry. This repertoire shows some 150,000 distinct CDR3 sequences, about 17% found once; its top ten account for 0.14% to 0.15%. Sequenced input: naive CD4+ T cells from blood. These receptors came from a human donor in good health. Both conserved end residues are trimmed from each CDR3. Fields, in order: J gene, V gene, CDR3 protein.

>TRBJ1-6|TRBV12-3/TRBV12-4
ASSIGQGGDSPLH
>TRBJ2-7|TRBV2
ASSEGAPSYEQY
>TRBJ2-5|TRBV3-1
ASSQDGYSRETQY
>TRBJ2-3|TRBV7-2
ASSLALRTGPSAPVTDTQY
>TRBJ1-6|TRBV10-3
AISESGGTRSPLH
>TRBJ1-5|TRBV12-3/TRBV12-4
ASSHKGGRPQH
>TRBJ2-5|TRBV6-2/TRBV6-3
ASSYNFQAGGQETQY
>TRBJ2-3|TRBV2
ASSERGVERHTQY
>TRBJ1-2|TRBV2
ASSSTGSLGYT
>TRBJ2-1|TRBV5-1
ASQGTSGNGEQF
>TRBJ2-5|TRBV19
ASNPTAGTSGETQY
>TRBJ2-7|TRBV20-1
SAEPAESPTYEQY
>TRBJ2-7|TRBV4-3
ASSQGTLSSYEQY
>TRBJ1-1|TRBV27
ASSLWSDGVGAF
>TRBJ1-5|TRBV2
ASARGGQPQH
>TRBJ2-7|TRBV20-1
SAREKGRFLSYEQY
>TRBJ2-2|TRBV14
ASSQVNTGELF
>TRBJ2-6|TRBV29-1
SVAGARGANVLT
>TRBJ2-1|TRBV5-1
ASSLPGQVYSEQF
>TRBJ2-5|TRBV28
ASSSASVWETQY
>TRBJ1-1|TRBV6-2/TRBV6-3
ASSYAGGTEAF
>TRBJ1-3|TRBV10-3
AARPDLSGNTIY
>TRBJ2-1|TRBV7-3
ASSPTGTYNEQF
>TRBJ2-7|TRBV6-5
ASSYLRGWDEQY
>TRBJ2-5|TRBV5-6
ASSLTRGLAAERETQY
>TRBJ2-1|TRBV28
ASSPAGLAGSEQF
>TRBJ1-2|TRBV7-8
ASSLGRQGARFDGYT
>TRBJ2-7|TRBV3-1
ASSPGQLLEQY
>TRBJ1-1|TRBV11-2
ASSFTGRENTEAF
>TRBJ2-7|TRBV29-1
SVGTSGYEQY
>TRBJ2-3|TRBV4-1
ASRRGDTQY
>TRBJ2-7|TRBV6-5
ASSYSDSYEQY
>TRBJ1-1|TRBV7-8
ASSLAKGGWRTEAF
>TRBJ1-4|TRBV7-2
ASSLGVFGTGTEKLF
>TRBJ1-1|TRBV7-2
ASLWATDLNTEAF
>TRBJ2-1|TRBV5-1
ASSSGQGNNEQF
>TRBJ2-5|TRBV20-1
SASSETQY
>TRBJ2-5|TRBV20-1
SAQERSSGRETQY
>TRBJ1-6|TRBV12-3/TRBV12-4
ASSFRDRSPLH
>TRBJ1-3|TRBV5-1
ASSLSPGNTIY
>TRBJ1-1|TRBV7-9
ASSLAEGGTEAF
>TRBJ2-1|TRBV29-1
SVGAGAEQF
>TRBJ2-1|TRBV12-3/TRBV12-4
ASSTTSDRINEQF
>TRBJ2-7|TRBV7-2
ASSPRGPAEEQY
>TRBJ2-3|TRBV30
AWSLSSDTQY
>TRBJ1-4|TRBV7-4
ASSLAGVWGKLF